The 28 T cell receptor beta chains reported below all come from one sample, sequenced in a study of cytomegalovirus exposure and HLA in healthy donors. A multiplex PCR was run with 60 Vbeta primers and 13 Jbeta primers. Method: immunoSEQ multiplex PCR; TCRdb's copy keeps in-frame clones and lacks some. The table lists 200,000 to 250,000 clones, 83% of them singletons. Sample: PBMCs. Receptors originate from a girl aged 5-17 years in good health and CMV-seronegative.

This chain uses TRBV28 with TRBJ2-5; D may be TRBD2 (6 bases). Germline V gene data show CDR1 as MDHEN and CDR2 as SYDVKM. This CDR3 has 14 residues. Trimming removed 5 bases from V and 8 bases from J, with 18 bases in between. DNA for the CDR3: TGTGCCAGCAGTCGACTAGATCTGCAAGGTACCCAGTACTTC. Its protein product is CASSRLDLQGTQYF.

The J gene is TRBJ2-5, the V gene TRBV19, with a weak D call TRBD1 (5 bases). CDR1 is LNHDA, CDR2 SQIVND, per germline (reference sequence). V was cut by 8 bases and J by 1 base, with 17 bases left in between. CDR3 length: 15 residues. In DNA form, the CDR3 reads TGTGCCAGTCAAGACAGCACCGTGTTCCAAGAGACCCAGTACTTC. Protein sequence: CASQDSTVFQETQYF.

With regard to this clone: One junction end disagrees with the germline gene, perhaps due to a read error. The chain is built from TRBV4-3 and TRBJ1-2; 11 nucleotides align to TRBD1. The CDR3 runs to 13 residues. Germline V lookup: CDR1 LGHNA, CDR2 YSLEER. The CDR3 loop is CASSPGTGGGYSF. The CDR3 region has the DNA TGCGCCAGCAGCCCTGGGACAGGGGGTGGCTACTCCTTC.

The genes are TRBV9 and TRBJ2-7; 8 bases align to TRBD1. The trim removed 2 bases at V and 6 bases at J, leaving 7 bases unmatched. The CDR3 spans 14 residues. CDR1 is SGDLS, CDR2 YYNGEE, per germline. The CDR3 loop is CASSVDRVGSEQYF. The DNA of the CDR3 is TGTGCCAGCAGCGTGGACAGGGTGGGGAGCGAGCAGTACTTC.

The rearrangement uses TRBV6-4 and TRBJ2-2; TRBD1 aligns across 10 bases. Germline V lookup: CDR1 MRHNA, CDR2 SNTAGT. The CDR3 consists of 17 residues. V was pared by 4 bases and J by 0 bases, with 5 bases of the junction left unmatched. The CDR3 region is CASSAGTGVANTGELFF. The CDR3 DNA is TGTGCCAGCAGTGCCGGGACAGGGGTCGCGAACACCGGGGAGCTGTTTTTT.

The chain employs TRBV7-9 and TRBJ2-7, with 11 bases aligning to TRBD2. Per germline, CDR1 SEHNR and CDR2 FQNEAQ (reference sequence). Trimming took 1 base from V and 7 from J; bases not matched to a gene: 6. The CDR3 spans 15 residues. This CDR3 reads CASSLVAGGFGEQYF. The CDR3 DNA follows: TGTGCCAGCAGCTTAGTAGCGGGAGGGTTTGGGGAGCAGTACTTC.

The count of this clone is one. The chain links TRBV7-3 to TRBJ2-7, with 8 bases that match TRBD2. Germline CDR1 SGHTA, CDR2 FQGTGA. This CDR3 has 13 amino acids. With V trimmed by 4 bases and J by 3 bases, 2 bases remained unmatched. The CDR3 spells CASSSGGGYEQYF. The CDR3 coding sequence is TGTGCCAGCAGCTCGGGGGGGGGCTACGAGCAGTACTTC.

The count of this clone is one. The chain has TRBV11-2 and TRBJ1-1, with D possibly TRBD1 on 6 matching bases. Deletions cut 0 bases from V and 3 bases from J, with 11 bases between. Germline V gene data show CDR1 as SGHAT and CDR2 as FQNNGV. The length of the CDR3 is 15 residues. The CDR3 region has the DNA TGTGCCAGCAGCTTAGAAACAGGGCCCTACACTGAAGCTTTCTTT. As protein: CASSLETGPYTEAFF.

The chain combines TRBV5-1 with TRBJ1-2; 7 bases are a match to TRBD1. This CDR3 spans 17 amino acids. V lost 4 bases to trimming and J lost 3 bases; unmatched junction nucleotides: 15. Germline V gene sequence: CDR1 SGHRS, CDR2 YFSETQ. In nucleotides, the CDR3 is TGCGCCAGCAGCCTGGGACAGCCCCCGATAGACGACTATGGCTACACCTTC. It encodes CASSLGQPPIDDYGYTF.

V is TRBV29-1 and J is TRBJ1-2; 7 nucleotides agree with TRBD1. Germline trimming cut 4 bases from V and 4 bases from J; bases unmatched to any gene: 18. The CDR3 sequence is 17 residues long. CDR1 SQVTM and CDR2 ANQGSEA come from the germline V gene. CDR3 nucleotide sequence: TGCAGCGTTGCTATGGGACAGTCCTCGCGGGGAACCTATGGCTACACCTTC. It specifies CSVAMGQSSRGTYGYTF.

The chain has TRBV20-1 and TRBJ2-7; D unclear. Germline V gene sequence: CDR1 DFQATT, CDR2 SNEGSKA (reference sequence). The CDR3 totals 11 residues. V dropped 3 bases and J dropped 6 bases, with 9 bases sitting between them. The CDR3 reads CSASRSGEQYF. For the CDR3, the DNA is TGCAGTGCTAGCCGTTCGGGCGAGCAGTACTTC.

The chain carries TRBV28 and TRBJ2-5, with TRBD2 matching over 9 bases. The germline CDR1 and CDR2 sequences are MDHEN and SYDVKM. This CDR3 has 17 residues. Trimming removed 2 bases from V and 5 bases from J; junction bases left unmatched: 12. CDR3 loop: CASSLRSSGRKTETQYF. The CDR3 nucleotides read TGTGCCAGCAGTTTACGGAGTAGCGGGAGAAAAACCGAGACCCAGTACTTC. Full variable domain (missing parts from reference TRBV28 and TRBJ2-5): DVKVTQSSRYLVKRTGEKVFLECVQDMDHENMFWYRQDPGLGLRLIYFSYDVKMKEKGDIPEGYSVSREKKERFSLILESASTNQTSMYLCASSLRSSGRKTETQYFGPGTRLLVL.

J is TRBJ1-5 and V is TRBV5-5; D call uncertain. Germline loops: CDR1 SGHKS, CDR2 YYEKEE (reference sequence). V lost 0 bases to trimming and J lost 4 bases, with 5 bases between them. The CDR3 is 13 residues long. This CDR3 is CASSLDQNQPQHF. The CDR3, as DNA: TGTGCCAGCAGCTTGGATCAGAATCAGCCCCAGCATTTT.

The rearrangement links TRBV7-7 to TRBJ1-1; 11 bases are a match to TRBD1. In germline, CDR1 is SSHAT, CDR2 FNYEAQ (reference sequence). The CDR3 has 21 residues. The V gene end was trimmed by 2 bases and the J gene end by 11 bases; junction bases not matched to a gene: 28. The CDR3 is CASSLWTPLRTGGASRKDAFF. The CDR3 nucleotides are TGTGCCAGCAGCTTATGGACCCCCCTCCGGACAGGGGGCGCGTCGCGCAAGGATGCTTTCTTT.

This clone was counted a single time. The J gene is TRBJ1-5, the V gene TRBV19, with D unclear. This CDR3 spans 11 amino acids. Per germline, CDR1 LNHDA and CDR2 SQIVND (reference sequence). The V end was cut by 5 bases, the J end by 9 bases, with 8 bases between. The CDR3 sequence: CASSEAGPQHF. Written as DNA, the CDR3 is TGTGCCAGTAGTGAGGCGGGGCCCCAGCATTTT.

The CDR3 here is CASSRTLRTGGKDYGYTF. CDR3 DNA sequence: TGTGCCAGCAGTCGTACCCTAAGGACAGGGGGCAAGGACTATGGCTACACCTTC. The chain links TRBV28 to TRBJ1-2; 11 bases fit TRBD1. Germline CDR1 MDHEN, CDR2 SYDVKM. This CDR3 has 18 residues. The V segment lost 5 bases and the J segment 3 bases; nucleotides outside the gene matches: 14.

This clone showed up just once. J is TRBJ2-2 and V is TRBV7-3, with a possible D match to TRBD1 (6 bases). V was clipped by 2 bases and J by 7 bases, with 23 bases between them. The CDR3 runs 18 residues. Germline loops: CDR1 SGHTA, CDR2 FQGTGA. CDR3 DNA: TGTGCCAGCAGCTTACCCACCTGGCCAGGGGAACAAGACGGGGAGCTGTTTTTT. The encoded protein is CASSLPTWPGEQDGELFF.

This chain joins TRBV30 and TRBJ2-1; 7 bases fit TRBD2. Per germline, CDR1 GTSNPN and CDR2 SVGIG (reference sequence). CDR3 length: 14 residues. J gave up 5 bases and V 2 bases, and 6 bases lay outside the gene matches. The DNA for the CDR3 is TGTGCCTGGAGTAGGCTAGCGGCTCACAATGAGCAGTTCTTC. It codes for CAWSRLAAHNEQFF.

Only one count was recorded for this clone. The chain carries TRBV27 and TRBJ2-6; TRBD1 is a possible D gene (5 bases). This CDR3 is 15 amino acids long. The V end was cut by 5 bases, the J end by 1 base, with 9 bases between. The V gene's germline CDR1 is MNHEY and CDR2 SMNVEV (reference sequence). The CDR3 region has the DNA TGTGCCAGCAGTGCCAGGGTTTCTGGGGCCAACGTCCTGACTTTC. This encodes CASSARVSGANVLTF.

The rearrangement links TRBV6-5 to TRBJ2-1; the match to TRBD1 covers 11 bases. J was trimmed by 4 bases and V by 5 bases; bases with no gene match: 4. The CDR3 loop spans 15 amino acids. Germline values: CDR1 MNHEY, CDR2 SVGAGI. DNA of the CDR3: TGTGCCAGCAGTAAGGACAGGGGGCTGTACAATGAGCAGTTCTTC. It yields the protein CASSKDRGLYNEQFF.

The chain links TRBV9 to TRBJ1-2, with D perhaps matching TRBD1 (6 bases). Germline V gene data show CDR1 as SGDLS and CDR2 as YYNGEE. CDR3 length: 16 residues. V was clipped by 4 bases and J by 4 bases, with 20 bases between them. The CDR3 DNA sequence: TGTGCCAGCAGCAGAAAGCGGGACACCTATCCCTATGGCTACACCTTC. It encodes CASSRKRDTYPYGYTF.

This rearrangement joins TRBV7-2 to TRBJ2-5, with D possibly matching TRBD2 (6 bases). With 5 bases removed from V and 1 base from J, the gap between germline ends came to 14 bases. CDR1 SGHTA and CDR2 FQGNSA come from the germline V gene. The CDR3 is 15 amino acids. CDR3 DNA sequence: TGTGCCAGCAGCGGCATTCGGGGGATCCAAGAGACCCAGTACTTC. Amino acids: CASSGIRGIQETQYF.

The chain has TRBV5-1 and TRBJ2-7; tentatively, D is TRBD1 (6 bases). The germline V gene has CDR1 SGHRS and CDR2 YFSETQ. The CDR3 is 17 residues long. The germline V and J ends were trimmed by 4 bases and 6 bases, with 26 bases remaining between them. CDR3 residues: CASSQPTIRTVPGEQYF. The CDR3 nucleotides read TGCGCCAGCAGCCAACCCACAATTCGGACAGTTCCGGGCGAGCAGTACTTC.

This rearrangement joins TRBV5-6 to TRBJ2-7; D is possibly TRBD1 (6 bases). The germline V and J ends were trimmed by 5 bases and 4 bases, with 16 bases remaining between them. This CDR3 has 14 residues. Germline V CDR1 and CDR2: SGHDT, YYEEEE. CDR3 protein: CASSTYRDKYEQYF. CDR3 DNA: TGTGCCAGCAGTACGTACCGGGACAAATACGAGCAGTACTTC.

The CDR3 loop reads CASSFGGASGNTIYF. The DNA for the CDR3 is TGTGCCAGCAGTTTTGGAGGGGCCTCTGGAAACACCATATATTTT. V gene TRBV28 combines with J gene TRBJ1-3, with D tentatively TRBD1 (5 bases). Germline CDR1 reads MDHEN; CDR2 reads SYDVKM. The CDR3 is 15 amino acids. The ends were cut back, 3 bases at V and 0 bases at J, with 9 bases in the middle.

CDR3 bases: TGTGCCTGGAGTCCATACAGCTCCCAGGATTCACCCCTCCACTTT. Translation gives CAWSPYSSQDSPLHF. This chain joins TRBV30 and TRBJ1-6; D uncertain. Per the germline V gene, CDR1 is GTSNPN and CDR2 is SVGIG (reference sequence). The CDR3 runs 15 residues. Trimming pared 2 bases from V and 8 bases from J, leaving 16 bases between.

The table lists this clone with a count of one. The gene calls are TRBV5-4 and TRBJ1-1; tentatively, D is TRBD1 (6 bases). CDR1 and CDR2 (germline): SGHNT, YYREEE (reference sequence). Between the trimmed V and J ends, which lost 2 bases and 6 bases, there was a span of 17 bases. This CDR3 has 15 residues. The CDR3 loop is CASSFYGRGSPEAFF. CDR3 DNA: TGTGCCAGCAGCTTCTACGGCAGGGGAAGTCCTGAAGCTTTCTTT.

J is TRBJ1-5 and V is TRBV30, with TRBD1 matching 7 bases. The trim removed 3 bases at V and 6 bases at J, leaving 11 bases unmatched. CDR1 and CDR2 (germline): GTSNPN, SVGIG (reference sequence). This CDR3 region has 15 residues. The CDR3: CAWSTAGQAGQPQHF. Here the CDR3 DNA reads TGTGCCTGGAGCACCGCCGGACAGGCGGGTCAGCCCCAGCATTTT. Full variable domain (rest looked up from reference TRBV30 and TRBJ1-5): SQTIHQWPATLVQPVGSPLSLECTVEGTSNPNLYWYRQAAGRGLQLLFYSVGIGQISSEVPQNLSASRPQDRQFILSSKKLLLSDSGFYLCAWSTAGQAGQPQHFGDGTRLSIL.